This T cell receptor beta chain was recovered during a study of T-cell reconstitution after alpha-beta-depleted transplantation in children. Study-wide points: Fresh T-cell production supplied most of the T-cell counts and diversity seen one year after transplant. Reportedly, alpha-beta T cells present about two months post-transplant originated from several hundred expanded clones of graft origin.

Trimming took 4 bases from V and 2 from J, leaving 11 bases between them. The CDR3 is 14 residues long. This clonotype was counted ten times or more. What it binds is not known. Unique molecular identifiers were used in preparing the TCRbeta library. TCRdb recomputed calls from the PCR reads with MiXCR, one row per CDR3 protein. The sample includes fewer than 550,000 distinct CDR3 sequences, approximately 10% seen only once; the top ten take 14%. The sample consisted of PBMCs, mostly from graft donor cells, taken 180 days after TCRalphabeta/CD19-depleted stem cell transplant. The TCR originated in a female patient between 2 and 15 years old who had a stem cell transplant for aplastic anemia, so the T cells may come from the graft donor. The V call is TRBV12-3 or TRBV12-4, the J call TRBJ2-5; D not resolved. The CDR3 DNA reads TGTGCCAGCAGTTATCGGCAGGTGCAAGAGACCCAGTACTTC. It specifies CASSYRQVQETQYF.